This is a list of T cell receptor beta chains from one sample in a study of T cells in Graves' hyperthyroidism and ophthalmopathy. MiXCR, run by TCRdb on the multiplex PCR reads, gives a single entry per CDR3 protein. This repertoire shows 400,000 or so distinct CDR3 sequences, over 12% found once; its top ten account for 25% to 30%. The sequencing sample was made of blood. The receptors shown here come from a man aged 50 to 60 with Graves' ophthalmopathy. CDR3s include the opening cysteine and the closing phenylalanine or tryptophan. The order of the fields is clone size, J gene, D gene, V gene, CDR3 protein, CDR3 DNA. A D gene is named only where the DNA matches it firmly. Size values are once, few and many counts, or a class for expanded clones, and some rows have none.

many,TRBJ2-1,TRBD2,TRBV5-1,CASSLLAGGTNEQFF,TGCGCCAGCAGCTTGCTGGCGGGAGGTACCAATGAGCAGTTCTTC
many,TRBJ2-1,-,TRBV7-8,CASSLDGRTTVLNQYNEQFF,TGTGCCAGCAGCTTAGATGGGAGGACTACCGTACTCAATCAGTACAATGAGCAGTTCTTC
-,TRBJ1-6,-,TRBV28,CASSLSGGLASPLHF,TGTGCCAGCAGTTTATCCGGCGGTTTGGCATCACCCCTCCACTTT
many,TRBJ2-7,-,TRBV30,CAGRTSYEQYF,TGTGCCGGACGGACTTCCTACGAGCAGTACTTC
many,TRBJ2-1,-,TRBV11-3,CASTAEQWSYNEQFF,TGTGCCAGCACGGCCGAGCAATGGTCCTACAATGAGCAGTTCTTC
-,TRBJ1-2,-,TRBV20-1,CSAREPGDHGYTF,TGCAGTGCTAGAGAACCGGGGGACCATGGCTACACCTTC
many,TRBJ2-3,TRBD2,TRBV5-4,CASSSHTSGSGPDTQYF,TGTGCCAGCAGCTCTCATACTAGCGGGAGCGGTCCAGATACGCAGTATTTT
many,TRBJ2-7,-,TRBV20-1,CSASLAGPPYEQYF,TGCAGTGCTAGTCTCGCAGGGCCTCCCTACGAGCAGTACTTC
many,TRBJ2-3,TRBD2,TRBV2,CASSGLEREGQDTQYF,TGTGCCAGCAGTGGGCTTGAGCGGGAGGGCCAAGATACGCAGTATTTT
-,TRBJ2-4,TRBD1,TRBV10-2,CASRGTDTLAKNIQYF,TGCGCCAGCAGAGGGACAGATACCTTAGCCAAAAACATTCAGTACTTC
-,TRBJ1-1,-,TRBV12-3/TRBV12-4,CTSSLSVNTEAFF,TGTACCAGCAGTTTGAGTGTGAACACTGAAGCTTTCTTT
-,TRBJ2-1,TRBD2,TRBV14,CASSPSGRALYNEQFF,TGTGCCAGCAGCCCCAGCGGGAGGGCCCTTTACAATGAGCAGTTCTTC
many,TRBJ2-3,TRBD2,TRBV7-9,CASSLSGRRTDTQYF,TGTGCCAGCAGCTTAAGCGGGAGGAGGACAGATACGCAGTATTTT
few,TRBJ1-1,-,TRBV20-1,CSASPWGMTEAFF,TGCAGTGCTAGTCCATGGGGAATGACTGAAGCTTTCTTT
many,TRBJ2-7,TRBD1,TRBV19,CASSRAGGQSSYEQYF,TGTGCCAGTAGTAGGGCAGGGGGCCAAAGCTCCTACGAGCAGTACTTC
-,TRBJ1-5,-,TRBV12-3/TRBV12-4,CASSALSNQPQHF,TGTGCCAGCAGTGCGTTGAGCAATCAGCCCCAGCATTTT
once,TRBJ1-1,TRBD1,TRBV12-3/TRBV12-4,CASSSPGRGFRAFF,TGTGCCAGCAGTAGCCCGGGCAGGGGGTTTCGAGCTTTCTTT
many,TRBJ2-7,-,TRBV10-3,CAISEFQSVETEQYF,TGTGCCATCAGTGAGTTTCAGTCAGTCGAGACCGAGCAGTACTTC
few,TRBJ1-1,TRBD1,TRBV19,CASQGAAEAFF,TGTGCCAGTCAGGGGGCCGCTGAAGCTTTTTTT
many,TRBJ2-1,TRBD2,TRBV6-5,CASSYSPSGRAGGNEQFF,TGTGCCAGCAGTTACTCCCCTAGCGGGAGGGCCGGGGGCAATGAGCAGTTCTTC
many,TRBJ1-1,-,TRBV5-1,CASSQNLRGPDTEAFF,TGCGCCAGCAGCCAAAACCTTCGCGGGCCAGACACTGAAGCTTTCTTT
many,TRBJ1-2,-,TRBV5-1,CASSQDQGWNGYTF,TGCGCCAGCAGCCAAGATCAGGGGTGGAATGGCTACACCTTC
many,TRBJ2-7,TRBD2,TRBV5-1,CASSFQALAGGLPYEQYF,TGCGCCAGCAGCTTTCAGGCGCTAGCGGGAGGACTTCCCTACGAGCAGTACTTC
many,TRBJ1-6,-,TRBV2,CASSPIALVALHF,TGTGCCAGCAGTCCGATAGCCTTGGTGGCCCTCCACTTT
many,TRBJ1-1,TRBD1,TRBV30,CAWSVAGTGISEAFF,TGTGCCTGGAGTGTAGCCGGGACAGGTATATCTGAAGCTTTCTTT
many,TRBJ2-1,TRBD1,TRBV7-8,CASSARTGRGEQFF,TGTGCCAGCAGCGCAAGGACAGGCCGTGGTGAGCAGTTCTTC
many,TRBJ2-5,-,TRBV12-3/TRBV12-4,CASSRNRVGETQYF,TGTGCCAGCAGCCGAAACAGGGTCGGTGAGACCCAGTACTTC
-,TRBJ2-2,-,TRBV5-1,CASSPRLVNTGELFF,TGCGCCAGCAGCCCGAGATTAGTAAACACCGGGGAGCTGTTTTTT
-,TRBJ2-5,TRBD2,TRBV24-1,CATSDFAGAAETQYF,TGTGCCACCAGTGACTTCGCGGGAGCGGCAGAGACCCAGTACTTC
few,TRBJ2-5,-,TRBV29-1,CSVVWEAGRQETQYF,TGCAGCGTTGTGTGGGAGGCAGGGAGGCAAGAGACCCAGTACTTC
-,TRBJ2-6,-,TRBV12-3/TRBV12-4,CASSFFWSQVAGGADVLTF,TGTGCCAGCAGTTTCTTTTGGAGTCAGGTAGCTGGTGGGGCCGACGTCCTGACTTTC
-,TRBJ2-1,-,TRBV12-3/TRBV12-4,CASSLGGGPDEQFF,TGTGCCAGCAGTTTAGGTGGGGGGCCGGATGAGCAGTTCTTC
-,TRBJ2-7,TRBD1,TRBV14,CASSSIQGKKQYF,TGTGCCAGCAGCTCAATACAGGGGAAAAAGCAGTACTTC
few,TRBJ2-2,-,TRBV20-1,CSARDLGSTGELFF,TGCAGTGCTAGAGATCTGGGTAGCACCGGGGAGCTGTTTTTT
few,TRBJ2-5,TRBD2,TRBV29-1,CSVEGLAGVQETQYF,TGCAGCGTTGAAGGACTAGCGGGGGTACAAGAGACCCAGTACTTC
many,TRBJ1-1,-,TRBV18,CASSGGGNTEAFF,TGTGCCAGCTCAGGCGGGGGGAACACTGAAGCTTTCTTT
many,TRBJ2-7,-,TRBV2,CASKGTGLGYEQYF,TGTGCCAGCAAAGGGACTGGCCTAGGGTACGAGCAGTACTTC
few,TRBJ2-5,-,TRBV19,CASSFGYHQYF,TGTGCCAGTAGTTTTGGATATCATCAGTACTTC
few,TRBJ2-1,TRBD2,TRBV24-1,CATSERTSGITDEQFF,TGTGCCACCAGTGAAAGGACTAGCGGGATAACGGATGAGCAGTTCTTC
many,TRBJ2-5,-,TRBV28,CASRGQETQYF,TGTGCCAGCAGGGGACAAGAGACCCAGTACTTC
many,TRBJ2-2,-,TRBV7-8,CASSSPGGSVTGELFF,TGTGCCAGCAGCTCCCCTGGAGGGAGTGTCACCGGGGAGCTGTTTTTT
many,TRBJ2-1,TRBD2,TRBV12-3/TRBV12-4,CASSTTSSNNPDEQFF,TGTGCCAGCAGTACGACTAGCTCTAACAACCCAGATGAGCAGTTCTTC
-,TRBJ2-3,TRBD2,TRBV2,CASSEVGSGRRIGYTDTQYF,TGTGCCAGCAGTGAAGTGGGTAGCGGGAGAAGAATAGGGTACACAGATACGCAGTATTTT
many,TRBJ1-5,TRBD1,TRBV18,CASSADRGRQPQHF,TGTGCCAGCTCAGCGGACAGGGGAAGACAGCCCCAGCATTTT
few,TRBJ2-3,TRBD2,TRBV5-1,CASSFSGSSADTQYF,TGCGCCAGCAGCTTTAGCGGGAGTAGCGCAGATACGCAGTATTTT
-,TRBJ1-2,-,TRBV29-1,CSVEGAEGYTF,TGCAGCGTTGAGGGGGCGGAAGGCTACACCTTC